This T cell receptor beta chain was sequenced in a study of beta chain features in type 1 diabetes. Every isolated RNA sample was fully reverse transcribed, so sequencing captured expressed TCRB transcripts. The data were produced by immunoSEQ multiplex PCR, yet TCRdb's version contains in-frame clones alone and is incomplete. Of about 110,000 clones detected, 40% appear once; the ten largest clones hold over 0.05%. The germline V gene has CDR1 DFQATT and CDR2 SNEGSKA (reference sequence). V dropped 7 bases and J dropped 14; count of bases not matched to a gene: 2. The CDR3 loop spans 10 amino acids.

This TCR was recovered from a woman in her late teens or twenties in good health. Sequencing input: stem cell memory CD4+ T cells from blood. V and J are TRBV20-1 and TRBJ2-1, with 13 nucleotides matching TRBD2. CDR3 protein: CSGTSGSEFF. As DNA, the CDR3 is TGCAGTGGGACTAGCGGGAGTGAGTTCTTC.